Listed here are 10 T cell receptor beta chains from one sample, sequenced in a study of cytomegalovirus exposure and HLA in healthy donors (dated by TCRdb to about 2017). Libraries were constructed by the immunoSEQ multiplex PCR assay. Here the immuneACCESS table is served through TCRdb, limited to in-frame sequences with V and J called. Missing clones are a known gap in these copies; in checked studies unresolved V genes cover under half, and the rest lacks a known reason. The sample records tens of thousands of clones, 93% of which are singletons. Of the sample, 0.65% to 0.7% falls within the top ten clones. Sequences were obtained from PBMCs. The origin of the receptors is a man aged 18 to 30 in good health and CMV-seronegative.

The chain combines TRBV4-1 with TRBJ1-2, with 7 nucleotides matching TRBD1. The germline V gene encodes CDR1 MGHRA and CDR2 YSYEKL. The CDR3 runs 16 residues. The J segment lost 7 bases and the V segment lost 2 bases, leaving 13 bases of the junction unmatched. The CDR3 region has the DNA TGCGCCAGCAGCCAACAGGGACAGTTTGTTGGTTTTGGCTACACCTTC. This sequence encodes CASSQQGQFVGFGYTF.

J is TRBJ2-2 and V is TRBV30, with 7 bases lining up with TRBD2. The CDR3 spans 14 residues. Trimming at V came to 2 bases and at J to 2 bases, leaving 2 bases not matched to a gene. Germline lookup yields CDR1 GTSNPN and CDR2 SVGIG (reference sequence). DNA of the CDR3: TGTGCCTGGAGTTCGGGACTAAACACCGGGGAGCTGTTTTTT. Its translation is CAWSSGLNTGELFF. Together with reference TRBV30 and TRBJ2-2, the CDR3 gives the full variable domain: SQTIHQWPATLVQPVGSPLSLECTVEGTSNPNLYWYRQAAGRGLQLLFYSVGIGQISSEVPQNLSASRPQDRQFILSSKKLLLSDSGFYLCAWSSGLNTGELFFGEGSRLTVL.

The chain is built from TRBV29-1 and TRBJ2-7, with 11 bases identical to TRBD1. After removal of 4 bases from V and 0 bases from J, the junction contained 2 bases not matched to a gene. Germline CDR1 and CDR2: SQVTM and ANQGSEA. This CDR3 contains 14 residues. The CDR3 protein is CSVADRGHSYEQYF. For the CDR3, the DNA is TGCAGCGTTGCGGACAGGGGGCACTCCTACGAGCAGTACTTC.

With regard to this clone: Its ends do not fully match the called genes, so a read error is possible. The V gene is TRBV7-7, the J gene TRBJ2-2; 7 positions match TRBD1. The germline gives CDR1 SSHAT, CDR2 FNYEAQ (reference sequence). The CDR3 is made up of 16 amino acids. The CDR3: CASSPGQASGTGELFF. CDR3 nucleotides: TGTGCTAGCAGCCCAGGACAGGCGTCGGGCACCGGGGAGCTGTTTTTT.

This clone has a single count. One junction end disagrees with the germline gene, perhaps due to a read error. The rearrangement joins TRBV7-7 to TRBJ2-2; 8 bases line up with TRBD1. Germline V CDR1 and CDR2: SSHAT, FNYEAQ (reference sequence). The CDR3 covers 15 residues. The CDR3 sequence: CASSPGTGSGGELFF. CDR3 nucleotide sequence: TGTGCTAGCAGCCCCGGGACAGGCTCGGGCGGGGAGCTGTTTTTT.

The chain couples TRBV7-2 to TRBJ2-4; 7 positions agree with TRBD1. The germline V gene encodes CDR1 SGHTA and CDR2 FQGNSA. Trimming at V came to 1 base and at J to 7 bases, leaving 4 bases not matched to a gene. CDR3 length: 14 residues. The CDR3 loop is CASSLGGGQNIQYF. The DNA for the CDR3 is TGTGCCAGCAGCTTAGGAGGGGGCCAGAACATTCAGTACTTC.

This chain uses TRBV27 with TRBJ2-7; 8 positions match TRBD2. Germline CDR1 MNHEY, CDR2 SMNVEV (reference sequence). The trim removed 1 base at V and 2 bases at J, leaving 4 bases unmatched. The CDR3 covers 15 residues. The CDR3 nucleotides read TGTGCCAGCAGTTTATTAGCGGGGAACCCCTACGAGCAGTACTTC. This gives the protein CASSLLAGNPYEQYF.

This chain uses TRBV30 with TRBJ2-7; 8 bases are shared with TRBD2. CDR3 size: 16 residues. The germline gives CDR1 GTSNPN, CDR2 SVGIG (reference sequence). Trimming took 4 bases from V and 4 from J; bases not matched to a gene: 15. The CDR3 is CAWNPSGRKRLYEQYF. The DNA for the CDR3 is TGTGCCTGGAACCCAAGCGGGAGAAAGAGGCTGTACGAGCAGTACTTC.

The chain uses TRBV15 and TRBJ2-4; 11 bases line up with TRBD2. The germline V gene has CDR1 LNHNV and CDR2 YYDKDF (reference sequence). V gave up 3 bases and J gave up 0 bases; unmatched junction bases: 4. The CDR3 contains 17 residues. In nucleotides, the CDR3 is TGTGCCACCAGCAGGAAGACTAGCGGGGTAGCCAAAAACATTCAGTACTTC. Protein: CATSRKTSGVAKNIQYF.

CDR3 sequence: CASSPRTGWNSPLHF. The CDR3 DNA reads as TGTGCCAGCAGTCCCCGGACAGGTTGGAATTCACCCCTCCACTTT. The rearrangement joins TRBV27 to TRBJ1-6; 7 bases are shared with TRBD1. V lost 5 bases and J lost 7; bases outside the gene matches: 8. CDR1 and CDR2 (germline): MNHEY, SMNVEV (reference sequence). The CDR3 contains 15 residues.